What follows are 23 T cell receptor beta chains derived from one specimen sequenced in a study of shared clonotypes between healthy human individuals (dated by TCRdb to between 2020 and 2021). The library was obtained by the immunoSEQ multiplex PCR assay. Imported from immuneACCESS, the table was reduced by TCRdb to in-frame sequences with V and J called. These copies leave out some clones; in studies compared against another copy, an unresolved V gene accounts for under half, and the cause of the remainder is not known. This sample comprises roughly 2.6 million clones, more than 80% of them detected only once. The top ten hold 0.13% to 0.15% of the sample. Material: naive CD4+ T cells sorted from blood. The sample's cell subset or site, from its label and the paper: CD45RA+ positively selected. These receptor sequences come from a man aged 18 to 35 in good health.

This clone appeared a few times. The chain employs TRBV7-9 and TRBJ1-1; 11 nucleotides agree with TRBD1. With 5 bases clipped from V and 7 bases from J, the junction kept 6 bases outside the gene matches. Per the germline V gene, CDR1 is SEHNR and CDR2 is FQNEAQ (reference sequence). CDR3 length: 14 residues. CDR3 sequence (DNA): TGTGCCAGCAGCGAGGGACAGGGGGAGGGTGAAGCTTTCTTT. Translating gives CASSEGQGEGEAFF.

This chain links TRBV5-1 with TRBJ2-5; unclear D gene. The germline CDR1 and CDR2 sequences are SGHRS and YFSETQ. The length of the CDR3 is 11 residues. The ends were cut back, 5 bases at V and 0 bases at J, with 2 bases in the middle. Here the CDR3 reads CASRNQETQYF. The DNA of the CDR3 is TGCGCCAGCAGGAACCAAGAGACCCAGTACTTC.

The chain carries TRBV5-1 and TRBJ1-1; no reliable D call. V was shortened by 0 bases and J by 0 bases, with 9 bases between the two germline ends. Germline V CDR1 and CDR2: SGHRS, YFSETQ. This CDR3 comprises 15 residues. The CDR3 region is CASSLGGIMNTEAFF. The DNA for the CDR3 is TGCGCCAGCAGCTTGGGGGGTATCATGAACACTGAAGCTTTCTTT.

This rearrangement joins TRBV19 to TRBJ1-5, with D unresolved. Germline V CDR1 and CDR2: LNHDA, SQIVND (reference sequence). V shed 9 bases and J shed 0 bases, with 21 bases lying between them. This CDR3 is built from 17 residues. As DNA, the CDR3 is TGTGCCAGCCAGATAGGACGCCTGGGTAATAGCAATCAGCCCCAGCATTTT. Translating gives CASQIGRLGNSNQPQHF.

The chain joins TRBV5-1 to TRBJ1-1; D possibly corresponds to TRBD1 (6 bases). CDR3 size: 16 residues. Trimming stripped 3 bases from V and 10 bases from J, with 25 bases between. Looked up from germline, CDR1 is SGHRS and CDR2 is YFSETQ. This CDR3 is CASSSPNPGQSGIAFF. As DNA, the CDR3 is TGCGCCAGCAGCTCCCCCAACCCTGGACAGTCCGGTATAGCTTTCTTT.

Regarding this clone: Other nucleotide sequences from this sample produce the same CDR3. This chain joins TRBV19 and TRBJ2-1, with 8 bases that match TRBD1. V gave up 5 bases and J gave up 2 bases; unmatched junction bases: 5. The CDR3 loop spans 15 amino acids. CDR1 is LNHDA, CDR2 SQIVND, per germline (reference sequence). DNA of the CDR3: TGTGCCAGTAGTCCCCGGACAGGGACCTACAATGAGCAGTTCTTC. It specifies CASSPRTGTYNEQFF.

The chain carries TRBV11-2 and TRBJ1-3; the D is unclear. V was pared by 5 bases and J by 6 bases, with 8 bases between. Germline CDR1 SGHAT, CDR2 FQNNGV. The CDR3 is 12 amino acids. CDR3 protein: CASSPPLNTIYF. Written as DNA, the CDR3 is TGTGCCAGCAGCCCACCTCTAAACACCATATATTTT.

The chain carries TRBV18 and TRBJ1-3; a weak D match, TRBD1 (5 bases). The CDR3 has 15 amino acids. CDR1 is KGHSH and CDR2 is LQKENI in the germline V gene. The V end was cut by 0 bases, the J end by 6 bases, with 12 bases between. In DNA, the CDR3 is TGTGCCAGCTCACCACCAGACAGCCCACAAAACACCATATATTTT. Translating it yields CASSPPDSPQNTIYF. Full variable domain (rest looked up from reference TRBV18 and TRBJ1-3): NAGVMQNPRHLVRRRGQEARLRCSPMKGHSHVYWYRQLPEEGLKFMVYLQKENIIDESGMPKERFSAEFPKEGPSILRIQQVVRGDSAAYFCASSPPDSPQNTIYFGEGSWLTVV.

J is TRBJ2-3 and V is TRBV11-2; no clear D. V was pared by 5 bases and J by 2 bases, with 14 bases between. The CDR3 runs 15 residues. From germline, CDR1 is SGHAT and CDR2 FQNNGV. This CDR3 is CASSRQGDITDTQYF. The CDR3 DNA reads TGTGCCAGCAGCCGCCAAGGTGACATCACAGATACGCAGTATTTT.

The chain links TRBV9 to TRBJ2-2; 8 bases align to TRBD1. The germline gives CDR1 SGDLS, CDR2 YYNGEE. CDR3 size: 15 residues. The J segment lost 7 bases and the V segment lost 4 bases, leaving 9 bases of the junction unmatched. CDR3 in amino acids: CASSMRTGGNGELFF. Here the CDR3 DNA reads TGTGCCAGCAGCATGAGAACAGGGGGAAACGGGGAGCTGTTTTTT.

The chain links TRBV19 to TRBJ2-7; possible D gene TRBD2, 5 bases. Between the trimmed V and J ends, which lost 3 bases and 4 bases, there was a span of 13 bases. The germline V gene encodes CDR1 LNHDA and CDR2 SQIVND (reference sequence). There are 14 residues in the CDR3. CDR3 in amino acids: CASSISVRGYEQYF. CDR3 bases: TGTGCCAGTAGTATTTCCGTACGGGGTTACGAGCAGTACTTC.

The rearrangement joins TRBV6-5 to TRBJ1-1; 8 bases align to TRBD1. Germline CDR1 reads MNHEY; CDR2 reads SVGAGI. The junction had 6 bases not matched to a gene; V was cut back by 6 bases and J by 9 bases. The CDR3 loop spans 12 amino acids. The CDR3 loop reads CASSQTGVKAFF. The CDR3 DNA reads TGTGCCAGCAGCCAGACAGGGGTAAAAGCTTTCTTT.

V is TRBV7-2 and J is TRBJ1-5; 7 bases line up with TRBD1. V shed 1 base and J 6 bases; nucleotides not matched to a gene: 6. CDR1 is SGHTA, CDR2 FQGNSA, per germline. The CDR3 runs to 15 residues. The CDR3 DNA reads TGTGCCAGCAGCTTAGGGCCGACAGGGTTTCAGCCCCAGCATTTT. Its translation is CASSLGPTGFQPQHF.

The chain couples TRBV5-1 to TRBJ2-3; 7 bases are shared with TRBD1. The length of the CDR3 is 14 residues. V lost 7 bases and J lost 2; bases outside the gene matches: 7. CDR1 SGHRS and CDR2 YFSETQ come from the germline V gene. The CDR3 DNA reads TGCGCCAGCGATCCGGGACAGAACACAGATACGCAGTATTTT. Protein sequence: CASDPGQNTDTQYF.

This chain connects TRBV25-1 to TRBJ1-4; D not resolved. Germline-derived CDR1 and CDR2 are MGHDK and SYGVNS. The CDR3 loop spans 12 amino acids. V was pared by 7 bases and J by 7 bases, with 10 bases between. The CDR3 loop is CASTQAGEKLFF. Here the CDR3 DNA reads TGTGCCAGCACCCAGGCTGGTGAAAAACTGTTTTTT.

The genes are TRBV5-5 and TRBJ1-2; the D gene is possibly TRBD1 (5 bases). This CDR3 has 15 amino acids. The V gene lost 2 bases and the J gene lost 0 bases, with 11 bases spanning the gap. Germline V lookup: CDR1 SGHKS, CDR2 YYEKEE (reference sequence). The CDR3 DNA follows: TGTGCCAGCAGCTTTGACAGAATTTCTAACTATGGCTACACCTTC. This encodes CASSFDRISNYGYTF.

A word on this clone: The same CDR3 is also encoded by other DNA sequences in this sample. CDR3 amino acids: CAWSPGQGSNQPQHF. CDR3 bases: TGTGCCTGGAGTCCTGGACAGGGCAGCAATCAGCCCCAGCATTTT. J is TRBJ1-5 and V is TRBV30, with TRBD1 matching 8 bases. With V trimmed by 2 bases and J by 1 base, 4 bases remained unmatched. CDR1 and CDR2 (germline): GTSNPN, SVGIG (reference sequence). The CDR3 runs to 15 residues.

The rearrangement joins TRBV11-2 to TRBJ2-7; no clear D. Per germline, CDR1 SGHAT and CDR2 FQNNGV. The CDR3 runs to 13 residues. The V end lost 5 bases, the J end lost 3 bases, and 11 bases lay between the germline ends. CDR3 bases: TGTGCCAGCAGCCCTCGAAGCAACTACGAGCAGTACTTC. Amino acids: CASSPRSNYEQYF. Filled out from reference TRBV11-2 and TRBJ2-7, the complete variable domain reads EAGVAQSPRYKIIEKRQSVAFWCNPISGHATLYWYQQILGQGPKLLIQFQNNGVVDDSQLPKDRFSAERLKGVDSTLKIQPAKLEDSAVYLCASSPRSNYEQYFGPGTRLTVT.

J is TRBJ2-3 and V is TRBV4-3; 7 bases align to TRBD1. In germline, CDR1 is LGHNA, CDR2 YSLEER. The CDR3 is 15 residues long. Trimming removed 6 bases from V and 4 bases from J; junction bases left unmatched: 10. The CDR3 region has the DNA TGCGCCAGCAGTCTTAGGGACAGAACCTCAGATACGCAGTATTTT. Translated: CASSLRDRTSDTQYF.

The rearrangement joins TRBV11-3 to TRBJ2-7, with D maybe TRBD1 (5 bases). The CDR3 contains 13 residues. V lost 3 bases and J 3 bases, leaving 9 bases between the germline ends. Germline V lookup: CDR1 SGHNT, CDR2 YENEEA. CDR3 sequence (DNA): TGTGCCAGCAGCTTTGGGCAGGGCTACGAGCAGTACTTC. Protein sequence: CASSFGQGYEQYF.

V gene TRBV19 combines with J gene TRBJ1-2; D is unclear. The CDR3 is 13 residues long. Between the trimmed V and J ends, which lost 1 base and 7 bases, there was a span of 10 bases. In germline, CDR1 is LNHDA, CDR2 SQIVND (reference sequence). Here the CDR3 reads CASSIVAGAGYTF. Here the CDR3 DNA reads TGTGCCAGTAGTATAGTAGCGGGAGCTGGCTACACCTTC.

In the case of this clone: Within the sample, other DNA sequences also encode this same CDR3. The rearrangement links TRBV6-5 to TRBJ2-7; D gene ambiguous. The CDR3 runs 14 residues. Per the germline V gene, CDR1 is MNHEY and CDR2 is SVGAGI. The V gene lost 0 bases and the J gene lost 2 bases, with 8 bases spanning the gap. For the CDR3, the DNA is TGTGCCAGCAGTTACTCGACTGGGCCCTACGAGCAGTACTTC. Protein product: CASSYSTGPYEQYF.

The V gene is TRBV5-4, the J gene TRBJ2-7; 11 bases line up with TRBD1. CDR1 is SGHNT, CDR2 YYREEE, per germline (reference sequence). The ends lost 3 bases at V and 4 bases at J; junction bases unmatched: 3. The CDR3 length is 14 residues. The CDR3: CASSSDRGQYEQYF. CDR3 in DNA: TGTGCCAGCAGCTCGGACAGGGGGCAGTACGAGCAGTACTTC.